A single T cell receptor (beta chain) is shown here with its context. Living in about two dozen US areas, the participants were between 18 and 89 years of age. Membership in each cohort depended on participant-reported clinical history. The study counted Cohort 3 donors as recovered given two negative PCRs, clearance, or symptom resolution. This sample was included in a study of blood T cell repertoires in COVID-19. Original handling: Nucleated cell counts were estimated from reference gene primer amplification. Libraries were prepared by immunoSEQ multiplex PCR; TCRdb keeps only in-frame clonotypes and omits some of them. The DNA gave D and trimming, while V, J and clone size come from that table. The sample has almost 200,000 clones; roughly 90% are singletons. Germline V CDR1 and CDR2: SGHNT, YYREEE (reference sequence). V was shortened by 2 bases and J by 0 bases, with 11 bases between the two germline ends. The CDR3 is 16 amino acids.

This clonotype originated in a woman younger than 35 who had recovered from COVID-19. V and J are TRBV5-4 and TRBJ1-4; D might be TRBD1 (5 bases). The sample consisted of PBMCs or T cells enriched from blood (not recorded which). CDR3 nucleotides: TGTGCCAGCAGCTTTCGACAGCTTGCAACTAATGAAAAACTGTTTTTT. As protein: CASSFRQLATNEKLFF.